This T cell receptor (beta chain) was sequenced in a study of technical replicates of blood from a handful of donors. Clones were sequenced by immunoSEQ multiplex PCR, and TCRdb holds only the in-frame ones, with some missing. The table has roughly 15,000 clones, approximately 81% seen once. V trimming: 3 bases; J trimming: 1 base; junction bases outside the gene matches: 5. The CDR3 runs 18 residues. Germline assignment: CDR1 LNHNV and CDR2 YYDKDF (reference sequence). The clonotype was recovered from a human donor in good health. Sequenced material: PBMCs. The chain carries TRBV15 and TRBJ2-1; 14 bases fit TRBD2. In nucleotides, the CDR3 is TGTGCCACCAGCAGCGGGACTAGCGGGAGTCTTTCCTACAATGAGCAGTTCTTC. Translation gives CATSSGTSGSLSYNEQFF.